This is a list of T cell receptor beta chains from one sample in a study of neurological immune-mediated disorders. MiXCR, applied by TCRdb to the 5' RACE reads, yields one record per CDR3 protein. The table lists tens of thousands of distinct CDR3 sequences, around 5% of them singletons, with approximately 5.1% in the top ten. The sequenced material came from PBMCs. The receptors were gathered from a human donor with multiple sclerosis. The donor label of this sample is uncertain. Both conserved end residues are part of each CDR3. A D gene is named only where the DNA matches it firmly. For some rows the clone size is stated as once, few or many, or as a class when expanded; others skip it.

clone size: many; V gene: TRBV5-1; D gene: .; J gene: TRBJ1-1; CDR3 protein: CASRRDPGAGTEAFF; CDR3 DNA: TGCGCCAGCCGCCGGGATCCGGGGGCCGGCACTGAAGCTTTCTTT
clone size: .; V gene: TRBV5-1; D gene: .; J gene: TRBJ2-7; CDR3 protein: CASSLVQYYEQYF; CDR3 DNA: TGCGCCAGCAGCTTGGTACAGTACTACGAGCAGTACTTC
clone size: .; V gene: TRBV4-1; D gene: TRBD1; J gene: TRBJ2-2; CDR3 protein: CASSQRTGQGAGELFF; CDR3 DNA: TGCGCCAGCAGCCAGAGAACGGGACAGGGGGCCGGGGAGCTGTTTTTT
clone size: many; V gene: TRBV10-3; D gene: .; J gene: TRBJ1-6; CDR3 protein: CAISLRGLGNSPLHF; CDR3 DNA: TGTGCCATCTCTTTGAGGGGTTTAGGCAATTCACCCCTCCACTTT
clone size: many; V gene: TRBV5-1; D gene: .; J gene: TRBJ1-2; CDR3 protein: CASSLESGWDGYTF; CDR3 DNA: TGCGCCAGCAGCTTGGAGTCCGGCTGGGATGGCTACACCTTC
clone size: many; V gene: TRBV6-6; D gene: .; J gene: TRBJ2-3; CDR3 protein: CASSYRGLGPTDTQYF; CDR3 DNA: TGTGCCAGCAGTTACCGTGGACTCGGGCCCACAGATACGCAGTATTTT
clone size: many; V gene: TRBV7-9; D gene: .; J gene: TRBJ2-7; CDR3 protein: CASSLAGTSYEQYF; CDR3 DNA: TGTGCCAGCAGCTTGGCAGGGACGTCCTACGAGCAGTACTTC
clone size: many; V gene: TRBV5-1; D gene: .; J gene: TRBJ1-3; CDR3 protein: CASSPHMSSGNTIYF; CDR3 DNA: TGCGCCAGCAGCCCGCACATGAGCTCTGGAAACACCATATATTTT
clone size: many; V gene: TRBV11-3; D gene: .; J gene: TRBJ2-3; CDR3 protein: CASSLEPSSTDTQYF; CDR3 DNA: TGTGCCAGCAGCTTAGAACCTAGCTCGACAGATACGCAGTATTTT
clone size: many; V gene: TRBV12-3/TRBV12-4; D gene: .; J gene: TRBJ1-1; CDR3 protein: CASSFSPPAKTEAFF; CDR3 DNA: TGTGCCAGCAGTTTTTCCCCGCCAGCCAAAACTGAAGCTTTCTTT
clone size: many; V gene: TRBV20-1; D gene: TRBD1; J gene: TRBJ2-2; CDR3 protein: CSASPGTVRGELFF; CDR3 DNA: TGCAGTGCTTCCCCCGGGACAGTTCGTGGGGAGCTGTTTTTT
clone size: many; V gene: TRBV11-2; D gene: TRBD1; J gene: TRBJ1-4; CDR3 protein: CASSWDRGREKLFF; CDR3 DNA: TGTGCCAGCAGCTGGGACAGGGGGCGTGAAAAACTGTTTTTT
clone size: few; V gene: TRBV11-3; D gene: .; J gene: TRBJ2-1; CDR3 protein: CASSLGVDGRLEQFF; CDR3 DNA: TGTGCCAGCAGCTTAGGGGTCGATGGACGGCTCGAGCAGTTCTTC
clone size: many; V gene: TRBV7-9; D gene: .; J gene: TRBJ2-7; CDR3 protein: CASSPRDYEQYF; CDR3 DNA: TGTGCCAGCAGCCCCCGGGACTACGAGCAGTACTTC
clone size: many; V gene: TRBV7-9; D gene: .; J gene: TRBJ1-5; CDR3 protein: CASSSEAGAQHF; CDR3 DNA: TGTGCCAGCAGCTCCGAGGCGGGGGCCCAGCATTTT
clone size: .; V gene: TRBV6-2/TRBV6-3; D gene: .; J gene: TRBJ2-4; CDR3 protein: CASSYLAEGIQNIQYF; CDR3 DNA: TGTGCCAGCAGTTATTTGGCGGAGGGGATCCAAAACATTCAGTACTTC
clone size: many; V gene: TRBV5-1; D gene: .; J gene: TRBJ1-5; CDR3 protein: CASSPTPNQPQHF; CDR3 DNA: TGCGCCAGCAGCCCCACCCCAAATCAGCCCCAGCATTTT
clone size: many; V gene: TRBV20-1; D gene: .; J gene: TRBJ1-2; CDR3 protein: CSAREAGKGGGYTF; CDR3 DNA: TGCAGTGCTAGAGAGGCAGGGAAAGGCGGCGGCTACACCTTC
clone size: .; V gene: TRBV19; D gene: .; J gene: TRBJ2-3; CDR3 protein: CASKRAGANTDTQYF; CDR3 DNA: TGTGCCAGTAAGAGGGCGGGGGCAAACACAGATACGCAGTATTTT
clone size: many; V gene: TRBV4-1; D gene: TRBD1; J gene: TRBJ2-7; CDR3 protein: CASSFGTGGSYEQYF; CDR3 DNA: TGCGCCAGCAGCTTTGGGACAGGGGGCTCGTACGAGCAGTACTTC
clone size: many; V gene: TRBV11-2; D gene: .; J gene: TRBJ2-2; CDR3 protein: CASTSGTYSTGELFF; CDR3 DNA: TGTGCCAGCACCTCAGGGACTTATAGCACCGGGGAGCTGTTTTTT
clone size: many; V gene: TRBV2; D gene: .; J gene: TRBJ1-1; CDR3 protein: CASRFLYSTGAFF; CDR3 DNA: TGTGCCAGCAGATTCCTATACTCGACAGGAGCTTTCTTT
clone size: .; V gene: TRBV6-6; D gene: .; J gene: TRBJ1-2; CDR3 protein: CASRTDRPGGYTF; CDR3 DNA: TGTGCCAGCAGAACCGACAGGCCGGGGGGCTACACCTTC
clone size: many; V gene: TRBV21-1; D gene: .; J gene: TRBJ1-5; CDR3 protein: CASSMYRGRMEPQHF; CDR3 DNA: TGTGCCAGCAGCATGTACAGGGGGAGGATGGAGCCCCAGCATTTT
clone size: .; V gene: TRBV2; D gene: .; J gene: TRBJ2-2; CDR3 protein: CASSTGLRTGELFF; CDR3 DNA: TGTGCCAGCAGTACGGGACTTCGCACCGGGGAGCTGTTTTTT
clone size: many; V gene: TRBV18; D gene: TRBD1; J gene: TRBJ2-5; CDR3 protein: CASSSAQGQLGETQYF; CDR3 DNA: TGTGCCAGCTCTAGCGCCCAGGGACAGCTGGGGGAGACCCAGTACTTC
clone size: many; V gene: TRBV5-1; D gene: .; J gene: TRBJ2-3; CDR3 protein: CASSLSGATTDTQYF; CDR3 DNA: TGCGCCAGCAGCTTGTCGGGGGCGACCACAGATACGCAGTATTTT
clone size: many; V gene: TRBV5-1; D gene: .; J gene: TRBJ2-3; CDR3 protein: CASHRGGSTDTQYF; CDR3 DNA: TGCGCCAGCCACCGGGGCGGGAGCACAGATACGCAGTATTTT
clone size: .; V gene: TRBV5-1; D gene: TRBD1; J gene: TRBJ2-1; CDR3 protein: CASSLRDRRYNEQFF; CDR3 DNA: TGCGCCAGCAGCCTGCGGGACAGGAGATACAATGAGCAGTTCTTC
clone size: many; V gene: TRBV20-1; D gene: .; J gene: TRBJ1-6; CDR3 protein: CADGAKNSPLHF; CDR3 DNA: TGCGCCGACGGGGCTAAAAATTCACCCCTCCACTTT
clone size: many; V gene: TRBV5-5; D gene: .; J gene: TRBJ2-2; CDR3 protein: CASSPAGGWGTGELFF; CDR3 DNA: TGTGCCAGCAGCCCCGCGGGTGGTTGGGGCACCGGGGAGCTGTTTTTT
clone size: many; V gene: TRBV7-3; D gene: TRBD2; J gene: TRBJ2-3; CDR3 protein: CASSLRAGGPTDTQYF; CDR3 DNA: TGTGCCAGCAGCTTACGCGCGGGGGGGCCCACAGATACGCAGTATTTT
clone size: many; V gene: TRBV5-1; D gene: .; J gene: TRBJ2-6; CDR3 protein: CASFPGLSSGANVLTF; CDR3 DNA: TGCGCCAGCTTCCCGGGACTGAGCTCTGGGGCCAACGTCCTGACTTTC
clone size: many; V gene: TRBV10-2; D gene: TRBD1; J gene: TRBJ2-2; CDR3 protein: CASSEPIQGAGGELFF; CDR3 DNA: TGCGCCAGCAGTGAACCCATACAGGGGGCCGGCGGGGAGCTGTTTTTT
clone size: many; V gene: TRBV24-1; D gene: .; J gene: TRBJ2-7; CDR3 protein: CATSDSGTPGTSYEQYF; CDR3 DNA: TGTGCCACCAGTGATTCTGGAACACCAGGGACCTCCTACGAGCAGTACTTC
clone size: many; V gene: TRBV18; D gene: TRBD1; J gene: TRBJ1-5; CDR3 protein: CASSPGQGASNQPQHF; CDR3 DNA: TGTGCCAGCTCACCGGGGCAGGGGGCAAGCAATCAGCCCCAGCATTTT
clone size: many; V gene: TRBV20-1; D gene: .; J gene: TRBJ1-2; CDR3 protein: CSAWHGSHGYTF; CDR3 DNA: TGCAGTGCCTGGCATGGGAGCCATGGCTACACCTTC
clone size: many; V gene: TRBV3-1; D gene: .; J gene: TRBJ2-1; CDR3 protein: CASSLGSSPPREYNEQFF; CDR3 DNA: TGTGCCAGCAGCCTCGGGTCCAGCCCGCCGAGGGAGTACAATGAGCAGTTCTTC
clone size: .; V gene: TRBV7-2; D gene: TRBD1; J gene: TRBJ1-5; CDR3 protein: CASSSSGGYQPQHF; CDR3 DNA: TGTGCCAGCAGCTCCTCAGGGGGATATCAGCCCCAGCATTTT
clone size: many; V gene: TRBV5-1; D gene: TRBD1; J gene: TRBJ2-7; CDR3 protein: CASSPNTGQDGHEQYF; CDR3 DNA: TGCGCCAGCAGCCCAAACACCGGACAGGACGGGCACGAGCAGTACTTC
clone size: many; V gene: TRBV3-1; D gene: TRBD1; J gene: TRBJ2-7; CDR3 protein: CASSVQTGSYEQYF; CDR3 DNA: TGTGCCAGCAGCGTTCAGACAGGGTCCTACGAGCAGTACTTC
clone size: many; V gene: TRBV20-1; D gene: .; J gene: TRBJ1-4; CDR3 protein: CSALRGGEKLFF; CDR3 DNA: TGCAGTGCCCTCAGGGGAGGTGAAAAACTGTTTTTT
clone size: many; V gene: TRBV6-6; D gene: .; J gene: TRBJ1-1; CDR3 protein: CASSYAGTGNTEAFF; CDR3 DNA: TGTGCCAGCAGTTACGCCGGGACGGGGAACACTGAAGCTTTCTTT
clone size: many; V gene: TRBV10-3; D gene: .; J gene: TRBJ2-6; CDR3 protein: CAIRSGRVVGLSGANVLTF; CDR3 DNA: TGTGCCATCAGGTCCGGAAGAGTGGTCGGCCTCTCTGGGGCCAACGTCCTGACTTTC
clone size: many; V gene: TRBV9; D gene: TRBD2; J gene: TRBJ2-1; CDR3 protein: CASSVRAGGGAIEQFF; CDR3 DNA: TGTGCCAGCAGCGTCCGGGCAGGCGGGGGGGCTATTGAGCAGTTCTTC
clone size: few; V gene: TRBV5-5; D gene: .; J gene: TRBJ1-6; CDR3 protein: CASSLSPGPYSPLHF; CDR3 DNA: TGTGCCAGCAGCTTGAGCCCGGGGCCATATTCACCCCTCCACTTT
clone size: many; V gene: TRBV5-1; D gene: .; J gene: TRBJ1-1; CDR3 protein: CASSLGVGRNTEAFF; CDR3 DNA: TGCGCCAGCAGCTTGGGCGTGGGCAGGAACACTGAAGCTTTCTTT
clone size: many; V gene: TRBV15; D gene: TRBD1; J gene: TRBJ2-7; CDR3 protein: CATSSRQGYEQYF; CDR3 DNA: TGTGCCACCAGCTCCCGACAGGGTTACGAGCAGTACTTC
clone size: .; V gene: TRBV7-2; D gene: .; J gene: TRBJ1-2; CDR3 protein: CASSFLSTNYGYTF; CDR3 DNA: TGTGCCAGCAGCTTTCTAAGCACTAACTATGGCTACACCTTC
clone size: many; V gene: TRBV12-3/TRBV12-4; D gene: TRBD2; J gene: TRBJ2-3; CDR3 protein: CASRRLAGRSTDTQYF; CDR3 DNA: TGTGCCAGCAGAAGACTAGCGGGGAGGAGCACAGATACGCAGTATTTT
clone size: many; V gene: TRBV30; D gene: TRBD2; J gene: TRBJ2-1; CDR3 protein: CAWSFGGSSYNEQFF; CDR3 DNA: TGTGCCTGGAGTTTCGGGGGGAGCTCCTACAATGAGCAGTTCTTC
clone size: many; V gene: TRBV24-1; D gene: TRBD2; J gene: TRBJ2-1; CDR3 protein: CATSAPGGHNEQFF; CDR3 DNA: TGTGCCACCAGTGCGCCGGGGGGGCACAATGAGCAGTTCTTC
clone size: many; V gene: TRBV10-3; D gene: TRBD1; J gene: TRBJ1-1; CDR3 protein: CAISGRTGIANMNTEAFF; CDR3 DNA: TGTGCCATCAGTGGGCGGACAGGGATAGCGAATATGAACACTGAAGCTTTCTTT
clone size: many; V gene: TRBV29-1; D gene: .; J gene: TRBJ2-1; CDR3 protein: CSVEIDKYNEQFF; CDR3 DNA: TGCAGCGTTGAGATTGACAAATACAATGAGCAGTTCTTC
clone size: .; V gene: TRBV18; D gene: .; J gene: TRBJ1-1; CDR3 protein: CASSPLYRDTEAFF; CDR3 DNA: TGTGCCAGCTCACCTCTTTATAGGGATACTGAAGCTTTCTTT
clone size: many; V gene: TRBV10-3; D gene: .; J gene: TRBJ1-1; CDR3 protein: CAISESLGFTEAFF; CDR3 DNA: TGTGCCATCAGTGAGTCGTTAGGTTTCACTGAAGCTTTCTTT
clone size: .; V gene: TRBV6-1; D gene: .; J gene: TRBJ2-3; CDR3 protein: CASSEVGGTDTQYF; CDR3 DNA: TGTGCCAGCAGCGAGGTGGGGGGCACAGATACGCAGTATTTT
clone size: many; V gene: TRBV6-1; D gene: .; J gene: TRBJ1-5; CDR3 protein: CASSETVSNQPQHF; CDR3 DNA: TGTGCCAGCAGTGAAACCGTTAGCAATCAGCCCCAGCATTTT
clone size: many; V gene: TRBV7-9; D gene: .; J gene: TRBJ2-7; CDR3 protein: CASSLMGASYEQYF; CDR3 DNA: TGTGCCAGCAGCCTCATGGGGGCAAGTTACGAGCAGTACTTC
clone size: few; V gene: TRBV10-3; D gene: .; J gene: TRBJ1-1; CDR3 protein: CAISEELLGTEAFF; CDR3 DNA: TGTGCCATCAGTGAGGAGTTACTGGGGACTGAAGCTTTCTTT